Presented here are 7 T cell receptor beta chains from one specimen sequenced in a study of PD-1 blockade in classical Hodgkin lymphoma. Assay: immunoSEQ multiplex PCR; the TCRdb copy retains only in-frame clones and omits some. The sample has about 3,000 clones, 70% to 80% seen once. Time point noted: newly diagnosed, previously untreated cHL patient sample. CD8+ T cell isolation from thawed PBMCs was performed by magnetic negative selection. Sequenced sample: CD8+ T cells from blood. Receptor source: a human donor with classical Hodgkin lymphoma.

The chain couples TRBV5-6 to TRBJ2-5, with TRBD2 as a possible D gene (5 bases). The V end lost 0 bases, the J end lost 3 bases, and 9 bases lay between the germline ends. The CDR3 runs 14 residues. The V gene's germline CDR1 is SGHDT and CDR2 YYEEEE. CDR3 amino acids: CASSLVGSKETQYF. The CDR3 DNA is TGTGCCAGCAGCTTGGTAGGGAGTAAAGAGACCCAGTACTTC.

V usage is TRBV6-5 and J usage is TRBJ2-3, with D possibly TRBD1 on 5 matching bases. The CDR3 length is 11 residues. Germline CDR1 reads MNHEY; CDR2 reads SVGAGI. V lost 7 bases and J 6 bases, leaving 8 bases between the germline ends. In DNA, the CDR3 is TGTGCCAGCACCTCAGGGGATACGCAGTATTTT. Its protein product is CASTSGDTQYF.

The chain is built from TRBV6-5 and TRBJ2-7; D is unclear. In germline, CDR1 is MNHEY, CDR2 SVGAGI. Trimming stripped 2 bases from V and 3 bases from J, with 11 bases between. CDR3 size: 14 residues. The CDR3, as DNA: TGTGCCAGCAGTTACCAAGGAGCACTCTACGAGCAGTACTTC. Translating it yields CASSYQGALYEQYF.

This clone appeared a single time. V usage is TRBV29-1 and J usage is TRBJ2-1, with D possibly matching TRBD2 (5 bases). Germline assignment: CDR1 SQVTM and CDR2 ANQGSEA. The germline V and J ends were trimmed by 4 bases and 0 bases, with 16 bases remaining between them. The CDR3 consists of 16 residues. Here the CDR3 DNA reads TGCAGCGTTGCCGGTAGTGAGCGGACCTCCTACAATGAGCAGTTCTTC. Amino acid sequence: CSVAGSERTSYNEQFF.

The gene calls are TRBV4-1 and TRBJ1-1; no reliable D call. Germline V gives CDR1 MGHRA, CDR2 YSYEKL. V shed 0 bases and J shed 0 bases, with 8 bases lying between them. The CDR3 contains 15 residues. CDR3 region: CASSQDRHLNTEAFF. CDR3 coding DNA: TGCGCCAGCAGCCAAGACCGCCATTTGAACACTGAAGCTTTCTTT.

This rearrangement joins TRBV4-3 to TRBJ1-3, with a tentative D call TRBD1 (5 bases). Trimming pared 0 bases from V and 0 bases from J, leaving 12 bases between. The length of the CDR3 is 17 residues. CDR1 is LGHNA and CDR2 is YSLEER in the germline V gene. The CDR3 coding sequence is TGCGCCAGCAGCCAAGATGTCACAGGCTTCTCTGGAAACACCATATATTTT. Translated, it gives CASSQDVTGFSGNTIYF.

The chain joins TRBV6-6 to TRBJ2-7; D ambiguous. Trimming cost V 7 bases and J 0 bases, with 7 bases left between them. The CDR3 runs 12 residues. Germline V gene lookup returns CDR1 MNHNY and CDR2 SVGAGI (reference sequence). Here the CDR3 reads CASMDDSYEQYF. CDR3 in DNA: TGTGCCAGCATGGACGACTCCTACGAGCAGTACTTC.